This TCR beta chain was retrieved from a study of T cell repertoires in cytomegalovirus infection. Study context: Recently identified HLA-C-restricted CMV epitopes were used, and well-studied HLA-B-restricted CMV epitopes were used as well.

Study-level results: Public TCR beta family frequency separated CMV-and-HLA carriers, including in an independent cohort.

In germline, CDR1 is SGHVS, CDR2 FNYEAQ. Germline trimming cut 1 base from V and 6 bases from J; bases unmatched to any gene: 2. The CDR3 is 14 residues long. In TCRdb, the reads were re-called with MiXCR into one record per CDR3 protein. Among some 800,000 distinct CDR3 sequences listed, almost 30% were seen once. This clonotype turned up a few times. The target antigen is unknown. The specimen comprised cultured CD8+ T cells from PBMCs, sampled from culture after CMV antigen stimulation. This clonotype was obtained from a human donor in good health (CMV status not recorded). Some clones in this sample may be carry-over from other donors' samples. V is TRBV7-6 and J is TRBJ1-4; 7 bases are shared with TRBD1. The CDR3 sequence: CASSLGTGYEKLFF. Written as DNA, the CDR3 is TGTGCCAGCAGCTTAGGGACAGGATATGAAAAACTGTTTTTT. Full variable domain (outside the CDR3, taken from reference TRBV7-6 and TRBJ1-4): GAGVSQSPRYKVTKRGQDVALRCDPISGHVSLYWYRQALGQGPEFLTYFNYEAQQDKSGLPNDRFSAERPEGSISTLTIQRTEQRDSAMYRCASSLGTGYEKLFFGSGTQLSVL.